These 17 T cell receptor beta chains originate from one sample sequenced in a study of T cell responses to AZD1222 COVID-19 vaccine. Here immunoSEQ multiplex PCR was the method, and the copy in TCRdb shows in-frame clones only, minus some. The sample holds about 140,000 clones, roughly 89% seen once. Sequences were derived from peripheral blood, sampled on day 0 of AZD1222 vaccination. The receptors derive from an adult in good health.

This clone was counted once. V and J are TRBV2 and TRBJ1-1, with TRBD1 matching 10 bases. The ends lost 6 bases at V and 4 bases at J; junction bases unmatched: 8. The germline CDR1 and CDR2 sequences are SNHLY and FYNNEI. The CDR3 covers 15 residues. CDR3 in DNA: TGTGCCAGCAGCCCCGAGGGACAGGGGATCACTGAAGCTTTCTTT. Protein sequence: CASSPEGQGITEAFF.

The CDR3 protein is CASRKGQGAYEQYF. CDR3 bases: TGTGCCAGCAGAAAGGGACAGGGGGCATACGAGCAGTACTTC. The J gene is TRBJ2-7, the V gene TRBV2; TRBD1 agrees at 12 bases. The germline V gene has CDR1 SNHLY and CDR2 FYNNEI. The CDR3 length is 14 residues. Unmatched junction bases numbered 4, after V lost 6 bases and J lost 4 bases.

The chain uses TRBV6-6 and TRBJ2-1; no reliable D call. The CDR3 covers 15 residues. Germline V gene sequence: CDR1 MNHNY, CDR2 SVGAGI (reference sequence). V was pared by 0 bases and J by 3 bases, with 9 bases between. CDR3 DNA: TGTGCCAGCAGTTACTCGAACAGTCTCTACAATGAGCAGTTCTTC. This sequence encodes CASSYSNSLYNEQFF.

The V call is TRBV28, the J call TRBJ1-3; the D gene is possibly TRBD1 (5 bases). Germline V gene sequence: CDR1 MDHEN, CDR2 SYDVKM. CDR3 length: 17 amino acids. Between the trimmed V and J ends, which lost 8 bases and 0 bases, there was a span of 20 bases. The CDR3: CASYGHKELLSGNTIYF. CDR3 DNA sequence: TGTGCCAGCTACGGACACAAAGAACTACTCTCTGGAAACACCATATATTTT.

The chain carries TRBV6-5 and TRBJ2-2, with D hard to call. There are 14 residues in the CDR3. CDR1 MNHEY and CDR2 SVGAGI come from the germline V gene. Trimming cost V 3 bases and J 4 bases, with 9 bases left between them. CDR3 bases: TGTGCCAGCAGTTATGGGGTTCGCACCGGGGAGCTGTTTTTT. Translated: CASSYGVRTGELFF.

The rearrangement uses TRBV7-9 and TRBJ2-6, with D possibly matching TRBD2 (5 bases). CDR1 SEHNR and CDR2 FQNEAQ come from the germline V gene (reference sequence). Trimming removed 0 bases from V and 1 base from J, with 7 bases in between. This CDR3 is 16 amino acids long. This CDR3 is CASSLAPGSGANVLTF. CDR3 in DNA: TGTGCCAGCAGCTTAGCGCCGGGATCTGGGGCCAACGTCCTGACTTTC. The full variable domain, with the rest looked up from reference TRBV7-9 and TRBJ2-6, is DTGVSQNPRHKITKRGQNVTFRCDPISEHNRLYWYRQTLGQGPEFLTYFQNEAQLEKSRLLSDRFSAERPKGSFSTLEIQRTEQGDSAMYLCASSLAPGSGANVLTFGAGSRLTVL.

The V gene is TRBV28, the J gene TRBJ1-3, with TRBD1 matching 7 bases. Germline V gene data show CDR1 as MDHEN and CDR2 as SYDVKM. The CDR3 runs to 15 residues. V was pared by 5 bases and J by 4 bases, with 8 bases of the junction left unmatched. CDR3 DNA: TGTGCCAGCAGTACAACCCGGGACAGAGGAAACACCATATATTTT. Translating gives CASSTTRDRGNTIYF.

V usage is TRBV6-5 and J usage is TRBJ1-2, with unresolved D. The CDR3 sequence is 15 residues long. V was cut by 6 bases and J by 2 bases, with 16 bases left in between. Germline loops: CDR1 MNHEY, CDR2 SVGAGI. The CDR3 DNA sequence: TGTGCCAGCAGCCCCTCCTCCCTTGGGAACTATGGCTACACCTTC. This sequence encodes CASSPSSLGNYGYTF.

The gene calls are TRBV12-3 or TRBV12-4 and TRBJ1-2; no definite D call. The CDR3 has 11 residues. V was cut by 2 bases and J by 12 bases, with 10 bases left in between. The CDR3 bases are TGTGCCAGCAGTTTAATCTGGTCCGACACCTTC. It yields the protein CASSLIWSDTF.

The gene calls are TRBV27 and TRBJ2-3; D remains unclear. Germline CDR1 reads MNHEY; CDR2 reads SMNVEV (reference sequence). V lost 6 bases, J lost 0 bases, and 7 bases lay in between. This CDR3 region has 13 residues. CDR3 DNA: TGTGCCAGCAGGCGGCCCAGCACAGATACGCAGTATTTT. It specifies CASRRPSTDTQYF.

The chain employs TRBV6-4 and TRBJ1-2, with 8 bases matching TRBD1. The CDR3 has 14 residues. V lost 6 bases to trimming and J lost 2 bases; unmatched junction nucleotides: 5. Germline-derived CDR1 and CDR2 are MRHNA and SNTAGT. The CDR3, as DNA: TGTGCCAGCAGGATCACAGGGGGGAACTATGGCTACACCTTC. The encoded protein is CASRITGGNYGYTF.

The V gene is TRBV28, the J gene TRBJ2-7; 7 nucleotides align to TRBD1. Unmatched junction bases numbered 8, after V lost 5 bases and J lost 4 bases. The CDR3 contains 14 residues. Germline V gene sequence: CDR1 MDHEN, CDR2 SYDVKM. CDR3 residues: CASSRRDSGYEQYF. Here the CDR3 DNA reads TGTGCCAGCAGTAGACGGGACAGTGGGTACGAGCAGTACTTC.

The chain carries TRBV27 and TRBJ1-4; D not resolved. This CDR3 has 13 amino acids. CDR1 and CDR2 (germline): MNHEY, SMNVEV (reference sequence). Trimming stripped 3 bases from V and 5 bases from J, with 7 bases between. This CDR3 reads CASSFGLNEKLFF. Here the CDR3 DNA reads TGTGCCAGCAGTTTTGGCCTCAATGAAAAACTGTTTTTT.

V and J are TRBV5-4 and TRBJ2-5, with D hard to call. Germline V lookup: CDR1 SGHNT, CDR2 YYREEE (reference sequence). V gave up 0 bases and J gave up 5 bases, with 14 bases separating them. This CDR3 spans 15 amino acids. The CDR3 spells CASSLETSRSETQYF. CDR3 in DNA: TGTGCCAGCAGCTTGGAGACTTCCCGATCGGAGACCCAGTACTTC. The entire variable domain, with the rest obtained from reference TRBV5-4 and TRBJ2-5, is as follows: ETGVTQSPTHLIKTRGQQVTLRCSSQSGHNTVSWYQQALGQGPQFIFQYYREEENGRGNFPPRFSGLQFPNYSSELNVNALELDDSALYLCASSLETSRSETQYFGPGTRLLVL.

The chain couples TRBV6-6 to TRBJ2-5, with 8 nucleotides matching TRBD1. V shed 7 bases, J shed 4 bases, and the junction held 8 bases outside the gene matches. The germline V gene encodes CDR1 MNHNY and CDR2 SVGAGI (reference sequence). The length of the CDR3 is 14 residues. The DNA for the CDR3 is TGTGCCAGCAACTCAGGACAGGGAAGAGAGACCCAGTACTTC. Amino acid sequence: CASNSGQGRETQYF.

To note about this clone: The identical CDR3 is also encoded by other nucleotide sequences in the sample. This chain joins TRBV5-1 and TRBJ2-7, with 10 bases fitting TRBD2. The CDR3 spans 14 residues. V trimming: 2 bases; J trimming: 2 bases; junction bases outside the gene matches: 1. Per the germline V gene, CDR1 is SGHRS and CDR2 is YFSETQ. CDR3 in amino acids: CASSLTSGTYEQYF. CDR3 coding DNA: TGCGCCAGCAGCTTAACTAGCGGGACCTACGAGCAGTACTTC.

The CDR3 DNA is TGTGCCAGCAGCTTGAGGGGGCCGGTAGTGGAAGCTTTCTTT. Its protein product is CASSLRGPVVEAFF. The chain combines TRBV5-6 with TRBJ1-1, with 7 positions matching TRBD1. V gave up 1 base and J gave up 8 bases; unmatched junction bases: 8. This CDR3 has 14 residues. Per the germline V gene, CDR1 is SGHDT and CDR2 is YYEEEE.